This T cell receptor (beta chain) was identified in a study of shared clonotypes between healthy human individuals. Germline V gives CDR1 SGHRS, CDR2 YFSETQ. J lost 0 bases, V lost 3 bases, and 4 bases had no gene match. The CDR3 contains 15 residues. To note about this clone: Its antigen is still unknown.

Measured with immunoSEQ multiplex PCR; TCRdb has only the in-frame clones, and not every one. The sample holds 1 million to 1.2 million clones; 77% are singletons and the top ten take almost 0.9%. General study findings and limits: Generation probabilities were higher for clonotypes shared across all four sorted-subset donors than for unshared ones. In the sorted subsets, rarefaction showed sequencing was incomplete despite large depth.

The clonotype was recovered from a man aged 18 to 29 in good health. Some clones in this sample may be carry-over from other donors' samples. The chain combines TRBV5-1 with TRBJ2-3, with 7 bases fitting TRBD1. The specimen sequenced was memory CD4+ T cells from PBMCs. Specified subset: CD45RA-negative fraction. DNA of the CDR3: TGCGCCAGCAGCTCCGGACAGGTTAGCACAGATACGCAGTATTTT. Translation: CASSSGQVSTDTQYF.